A single sample is the source of the 31 T cell receptor beta chains below, sequenced in a study of blood T cell repertoires in COVID-19. Profiled with immunoSEQ multiplex PCR; TCRdb holds only in-frame clones, not every one. The data contain about 400,000 clones, 88% of them singletons. The sample was PBMCs or T cells enriched from blood (not recorded which). These receptors originate from a woman between 40 and 50 years old with acute COVID-19.

The rearrangement joins TRBV29-1 to TRBJ1-1, with no clear D. Trimming left V 4 bases short and J 1 base short, with 10 bases between. Germline CDR1 and CDR2: SQVTM and ANQGSEA. This CDR3 region has 13 residues. CDR3 in amino acids: CSVGGVGNTEAFF. DNA for the CDR3: TGCAGCGTTGGCGGGGTGGGGAACACTGAAGCTTTCTTT.

This chain links TRBV15 with TRBJ1-4; D gene unclear. Trimming pared 0 bases from V and 7 bases from J, leaving 24 bases between. The length of the CDR3 is 19 residues. Germline CDR1 reads LNHNV; CDR2 reads YYDKDF (reference sequence). For the CDR3, the DNA is TGTGCCACCAGCAGAGATTCGTCCCACTGGGGAGAAGAGAGTGAAAAACTGTTTTTT. Protein sequence: CATSRDSSHWGEESEKLFF.

The rearrangement joins TRBV3-1 (or the pseudogene TRBV3-2) to TRBJ1-1, with 11 bases fitting TRBD1. In germline, CDR1 is LGHDT, CDR2 YNNKEL (reference sequence). J lost 6 bases, V lost 5 bases, and 5 bases had no gene match. The CDR3 runs to 14 residues. CDR3 nucleotides: TGTGCCAGCAGCTTTCCGGGACAGGGGGCTGAAGCTTTCTTT. As protein: CASSFPGQGAEAFF.

This clone was seen a handful of times. V is TRBV5-4 and J is TRBJ2-7, with D possibly matching TRBD1 (6 bases). V was pared by 2 bases and J by 3 bases, with 12 bases between. CDR1 is SGHNT and CDR2 is YYREEE in the germline V gene (reference sequence). The CDR3 runs to 14 residues. CDR3 sequence: CASSFGDTHYEQYF. The DNA of the CDR3 is TGTGCCAGCAGCTTCGGGGACACCCACTACGAGCAGTACTTC.

The chain has TRBV15 and TRBJ1-5, with D uncertain. The ends were cut back, 3 bases at V and 3 bases at J, with 9 bases in the middle. The CDR3 sequence is 14 residues long. Germline lookup yields CDR1 LNHNV and CDR2 YYDKDF (reference sequence). CDR3 nucleotide sequence: TGTGCCACCAGCAGCGGTCTATCCAATCAGCCCCAGCATTTT. It codes for CATSSGLSNQPQHF. Filled out from reference TRBV15 and TRBJ1-5, the complete variable domain reads DAMVIQNPRYQVTQFGKPVTLSCSQTLNHNVMYWYQQKSSQAPKLLFHYYDKDFNNEADTPDNFQSRRPNTSFCFLDIRSPGLGDTAMYLCATSSGLSNQPQHFGDGTRLSIL.

This clone showed up just once. The rearrangement uses TRBV21-1 and TRBJ1-3; TRBD1, the table's D call, lacks a check against the DNA. TRBV21-1 is listed as a pseudogene. The CDR3 totals 16 residues. The CDR3 protein is CASTSGQGKTGNTIYF. CDR3 nucleotides: TGTGCCAGCACCTCGGGACAGGGGAAAACTGGAAACACCATATATTTT.

The chain couples TRBV15 to TRBJ2-1, with D perhaps TRBD2 (6 bases). Per the germline V gene, CDR1 is LNHNV and CDR2 is YYDKDF (reference sequence). The CDR3 totals 21 residues. V gave up 0 bases and J gave up 3 bases, with 27 bases separating them. The CDR3 nucleotides read TGTGCCACCAGCAGAGAAATCCGGGACTTCAGCCTACCTCCTAACTACAATGAGCAGTTCTTC. Translation: CATSREIRDFSLPPNYNEQFF.

V and J are TRBV11-2 and TRBJ2-1, with 13 bases lining up with TRBD2. The ends lost 5 bases at V and 7 bases at J; junction bases unmatched: 8. Germline V CDR1 and CDR2: SGHAT, FQNNGV. CDR3 length equals 16 residues. In nucleotides, the CDR3 is TGTGCCAGCAGCCTGACTAGCGGGGGGCCCTGGAATGAGCAGTTCTTC. This translates into CASSLTSGGPWNEQFF.

The chain is built from TRBV3-1 (or the pseudogene TRBV3-2) and TRBJ1-4; 8 bases agree with TRBD1. The trim removed 3 bases at V and 7 bases at J, leaving 7 bases unmatched. Germline V gene sequence: CDR1 LGHDT, CDR2 YNNKEL (reference sequence). The CDR3 is 15 amino acids. The CDR3 sequence: CASSHPGTGGEKLFF. The CDR3 coding sequence is TGTGCCAGCAGCCACCCCGGGACAGGAGGTGAAAAACTGTTTTTT.

CDR3 protein: CASSVVVRGSPLHF. The CDR3 nucleotides read TGTGCCAGCAGCGTAGTTGTCAGGGGATCACCCCTCCACTTT. This chain uses TRBV9 with TRBJ1-6, with D perhaps TRBD1 (6 bases). V was shortened by 0 bases and J by 10 bases, with 11 bases between the two germline ends. The CDR3 has 14 amino acids. Germline CDR1 is SGDLS and CDR2 is YYNGEE.

The rearrangement joins TRBV27 to TRBJ2-7; maybe TRBD2 (6 bases). Germline CDR1 reads MNHEY; CDR2 reads SMNVEV (reference sequence). The CDR3 spans 15 residues. Trimming shortened V by 6 bases and J by 4 bases, and 19 bases separated the two germline ends. DNA of the CDR3: TGTGCCAGCAGCTTGGCCGGGACTTTACTTTACGAGCAGTACTTC. Amino acids: CASSLAGTLLYEQYF.

The V gene is TRBV4-1, the J gene TRBJ1-1; TRBD1 might be the D (6 bases). The V gene lost 1 base and the J gene lost 8 bases, with 14 bases spanning the gap. The CDR3 contains 14 residues. Germline CDR1 and CDR2: MGHRA and YSYEKL. As DNA, the CDR3 is TGCGCCAGCAGCCAAGCGGGGGGCGACCTGGAAGCTTTCTTT. It encodes CASSQAGGDLEAFF.

This clone came up once. The chain is built from TRBV2 and TRBJ2-3; a weak D match, TRBD2 (6 bases). Deletions cut 4 bases from V and 10 bases from J, with 12 bases between. Looked up from germline, CDR1 is SNHLY and CDR2 is FYNNEI. The CDR3 is 12 amino acids. CDR3 protein: CASSGTSTPQYF. CDR3 nucleotides: TGTGCCAGCAGTGGAACTAGCACCCCGCAGTATTTT.

This chain uses TRBV14 with TRBJ1-4; D unresolved. This CDR3 region has 14 residues. CDR1 is SGHDN, CDR2 FVKESK, per germline. Trimming cost V 2 bases and J 2 bases, with 6 bases left between them. The CDR3 is CASSQQATNEKLFF. CDR3 sequence (DNA): TGTGCCAGCAGCCAACAGGCGACTAATGAAAAACTGTTTTTT.

The chain is built from TRBV11-3 and TRBJ2-5, with 11 bases aligning to TRBD2. Germline trimming cut 3 bases from V and 1 base from J; bases unmatched to any gene: 1. Germline CDR1 SGHNT, CDR2 YENEEA. The CDR3 is 15 amino acids. DNA of the CDR3: TGTGCCAGCAGCTTGGGACTAGCGGCCCAAGAGACCCAGTACTTC. Translation gives CASSLGLAAQETQYF.

V gene TRBV7-9 combines with J gene TRBJ1-3; D unresolved. Looked up from germline, CDR1 is SEHNR and CDR2 is FQNEAQ (reference sequence). CDR3 length: 16 amino acids. V lost 2 bases and J lost 0, with 11 bases in between. DNA for the CDR3: TGTGCCAGCAGCTTAACCGTTTCAGTCTCTGGAAACACCATATATTTT. Encoded protein: CASSLTVSVSGNTIYF.

The J gene is TRBJ1-2, the V gene TRBV7-9; TRBD1 is a possible D gene (5 bases). This CDR3 region has 14 residues. V lost 1 base and J 2 bases, leaving 8 bases between the germline ends. Looked up from germline, CDR1 is SEHNR and CDR2 is FQNEAQ (reference sequence). As DNA, the CDR3 is TGTGCCAGCAGCTTAGAGGGGTACAACTATGGCTACACCTTC. Its translation: CASSLEGYNYGYTF.

This clone was observed a handful of times. The chain links TRBV21-1 to TRBJ1-6. TRBV21-1 is a known pseudogene. The CDR3 sequence is 14 residues long. The CDR3 loop is CASSYRDPHSPLHF. For the CDR3, the DNA is TGTGCCAGCAGCTATCGGGATCCTCATTCACCCCTCCACTTT.

CDR3 amino acids: CASSAGFGYTF. CDR3 coding DNA: TGTGCCAGCAGCGCAGGGTTTGGCTACACCTTC. V is TRBV2 and J is TRBJ1-2, with a tentative D call TRBD1 (5 bases). Per germline, CDR1 SNHLY and CDR2 FYNNEI. The V gene lost 6 bases and the J gene lost 7 bases, with 9 bases spanning the gap. The CDR3 has 11 residues.

The chain couples TRBV12-3 or TRBV12-4 to TRBJ2-7; 7 nucleotides match TRBD1. The V and J ends lost 6 bases and 5 bases, in that order; junction bases with no gene match: 7. This CDR3 is built from 13 residues. The CDR3 sequence is CASSLLQGNEQYF. For the CDR3, the DNA is TGTGCCAGCAGCCTCTTACAGGGGAACGAGCAGTACTTC.

This sequence joins TRBV11-3 and TRBJ2-1, with D uncertain. V was cut by 0 bases and J by 12 bases, with 12 bases left in between. CDR3 size: 13 residues. CDR1 and CDR2 from the germline V gene are SGHNT and YENEEA. The CDR3 region has the DNA TGTGCCAGCAGCTTAGAGGCTCTAGACCCGCAGTTCTTC. It is translated as CASSLEALDPQFF. The full variable domain, with the rest looked up from reference TRBV11-3 and TRBJ2-1, is EAGVVQSPRYKIIEKKQPVAFWCNPISGHNTLYWYLQNLGQGPELLIRYENEEAVDDSQLPKDRFSAERLKGVDSTLKIQPAELGDSAVYLCASSLEALDPQFFGPGTRLTVL.

The V and J genes are TRBV25-1 and TRBJ1-1; 9 positions agree with TRBD1. The germline gives CDR1 MGHDK, CDR2 SYGVNS. This CDR3 contains 14 residues. V lost 4 bases and J lost 6; bases outside the gene matches: 6. The CDR3 here is CASSGRQGGSEAFF. CDR3 coding DNA: TGTGCCAGCAGTGGAAGACAGGGGGGATCTGAAGCTTTCTTT.

V is TRBV18 and J is TRBJ1-6; TRBD1 is a possible D gene (5 bases). CDR1 and CDR2 from the germline V gene are KGHSH and LQKENI. The germline V and J ends were trimmed by 8 bases and 14 bases, with 25 bases remaining between them. CDR3 length: 15 residues. The CDR3 DNA reads as TGTGCCAGCGCGCCAAACGGGCAGGGCCCTATAACCCTCCACTTT. The encoded protein is CASAPNGQGPITLHF.

This clone occurred once. The V gene is TRBV7-7, the J gene TRBJ2-5; 7 bases are a match to TRBD2. The CDR3 spans 14 residues. V lost 6 bases and J lost 6; bases outside the gene matches: 10. Germline V lookup: CDR1 SSHAT, CDR2 FNYEAQ (reference sequence). The CDR3 protein is CASSPGTTQKTQYF. Here the CDR3 DNA reads TGTGCCAGCAGTCCCGGGACTACTCAAAAGACCCAGTACTTC.

J is TRBJ2-7 and V is TRBV5-1; possible D gene TRBD1, 7 bases. The CDR3 consists of 14 residues. The ends were cut back, 4 bases at V and 1 base at J, with 12 bases in the middle. The germline V gene has CDR1 SGHRS and CDR2 YFSETQ. CDR3 loop: CASSPGDRSYEQYF. In nucleotides, the CDR3 is TGCGCCAGCAGCCCGGGGGACAGATCCTACGAGCAGTACTTC.

The CDR3 is CASSLGGERNTEAFF. For the CDR3, the DNA is TGTGCCAGCAGCTTAGGTGGGGAGAGGAACACTGAAGCTTTCTTT. The chain joins TRBV7-9 to TRBJ1-1, with unresolved D. V was shortened by 1 base and J by 1 base, with 10 bases between the two germline ends. The CDR3 extends over 15 amino acids. The germline CDR1 and CDR2 sequences are SEHNR and FQNEAQ (reference sequence). Drawing the rest from reference TRBV7-9 and TRBJ1-1, the complete variable domain is DTGVSQNPRHKITKRGQNVTFRCDPISEHNRLYWYRQTLGQGPEFLTYFQNEAQLEKSRLLSDRFSAERPKGSFSTLEIQRTEQGDSAMYLCASSLGGERNTEAFFGQGTRLTVV.

CDR3 in amino acids: CASSVEGGGRFFNEKLFF. The CDR3 DNA reads TGTGCCAGCAGCGTAGAGGGAGGAGGCAGATTCTTTAATGAAAAACTGTTTTTT. V and J are TRBV9 and TRBJ1-4; D is unclear. From germline, CDR1 is SGDLS and CDR2 YYNGEE. The CDR3 is made up of 18 amino acids. V was clipped by 0 bases and J by 4 bases, with 19 bases between them.

The table lists this clone with a few counts. The chain links TRBV19 to TRBJ2-5, with 9 bases that match TRBD2. This CDR3 region has 15 residues. Germline V gives CDR1 LNHDA, CDR2 SQIVND (reference sequence). Trimming cost V 3 bases and J 5 bases; bases outside gene matches: 7. The CDR3, as DNA: TGTGCCAGTAGTATTACTAGCGGGCTAGGGGAGACCCAGTACTTC. Residues: CASSITSGLGETQYF. The whole variable domain, filled in from reference TRBV19 and TRBJ2-5, reads DGGITQSPKYLFRKEGQNVTLSCEQNLNHDAMYWYRQDPGQGLRLIYYSQIVNDFQKGDIAEGYSVSREKKESFPLTVTSAQKNPTAFYLCASSITSGLGETQYFGPGTRLLVL.

The genes are TRBV10-3 and TRBJ1-5; 7 nucleotides align to TRBD1. Losses at the gene ends were 2 bases for V and 3 bases for J; bases not matched to a gene: 1. From germline, CDR1 is ENHRY and CDR2 SYGVKD. The CDR3 covers 14 residues. The CDR3 DNA reads TGTGCCATCAGTGAGGGGACAGCCAATCAGCCCCAGCATTTT. Protein: CAISEGTANQPQHF.

J is TRBJ1-1 and V is TRBV24-1, with D perhaps matching TRBD1 (6 bases). Per the germline V gene, CDR1 is KGHDR and CDR2 is SFDVKD. The CDR3 contains 13 residues. V lost 4 bases and J 5 bases, leaving 10 bases between the germline ends. CDR3 sequence: CATSEAGATEAFF. DNA for the CDR3: TGTGCCACCAGTGAAGCGGGGGCGACTGAAGCTTTCTTT.

This clone came up once. This chain joins TRBV19 and TRBJ1-2; TRBD1 matches at 8 bases. V dropped 6 bases and J dropped 0; count of bases not matched to a gene: 9. Germline loops: CDR1 LNHDA, CDR2 SQIVND (reference sequence). CDR3 length equals 16 residues. CDR3 in amino acids: CASRYGQGLSNYGYTF. The CDR3 coding sequence is TGTGCCAGTAGGTACGGACAGGGTCTCTCTAACTATGGCTACACCTTC.